This entry is about one TCR beta chain. This entry comes from a study of blood T cell repertoires in COVID-19. V was trimmed by 0 bases and J by 9 bases, leaving 3 bases between them. Germline V lookup: CDR1 MGHRA, CDR2 YSYEKL. CDR3 length equals 11 residues. The participants were between about 18 and 90 years old and came from 24 US areas. Under the authors' procedure: Amplification of reference gene primers was used by the study to estimate nucleated cell counts. Sequencing used immunoSEQ multiplex PCR; TCRdb keeps in-frame clones, though not all of them. V, J and clone size reflect that table, while D and trimming were determined from the DNA. Among about 300,000 clones listed, 80% to 90% were seen once.

The origin of this receptor is a man younger than 45 who had recovered from COVID-19. The chain has TRBV4-1 and TRBJ2-1; D unresolved. The sample taken for sequencing was PBMCs or T cells enriched from blood (not recorded which). The CDR3 DNA follows: TGCGCCAGCAGCCAAGACGGTGAGCAGTTCTTC. Translated, it gives CASSQDGEQFF.